Included here is one T cell receptor beta chain sequence, with context. Germline V gene sequence: CDR1 SGHAT, CDR2 FQNNGV. V trimming: 4 bases; J trimming: 9 bases; junction bases outside the gene matches: 9. This CDR3 has 15 residues. In the authors' methods: From reference gene primer amplification, estimates of nucleated cell counts were derived. Sequenced by immunoSEQ multiplex PCR; TCRdb stores in-frame clones only, minus some. V, J and clone size were drawn from that table, and D and trimming were deduced from the DNA. The sample shows about 150,000 clones, 80% to 85% of them seen only once. The record originates from a study of blood T cell repertoires in COVID-19. Study context: Samples taken during acute and convalescent COVID-19 were collected in the United States, Italy and Spain. The analysed material was cDNA or gDNA that came from T cells, B-cell-depleted T cells, or PBMCs.

The rearrangement uses TRBV11-2 and TRBJ2-1; TRBD2 agrees at 10 bases. The source material was peripheral blood. This sequence originates from a man in his 70s with active or convalescent COVID-19. CDR3 amino acids: CASSSSSGGGSEQFF. The DNA of the CDR3 is TGTGCCAGCAGCTCCTCTAGCGGGGGTGGGAGTGAGCAGTTCTTC. The full variable domain, its missing parts supplied by reference TRBV11-2 and TRBJ2-1, is EAGVAQSPRYKIIEKRQSVAFWCNPISGHATLYWYQQILGQGPKLLIQFQNNGVVDDSQLPKDRFSAERLKGVDSTLKIQPAKLEDSAVYLCASSSSSGGGSEQFFGPGTRLTVL.